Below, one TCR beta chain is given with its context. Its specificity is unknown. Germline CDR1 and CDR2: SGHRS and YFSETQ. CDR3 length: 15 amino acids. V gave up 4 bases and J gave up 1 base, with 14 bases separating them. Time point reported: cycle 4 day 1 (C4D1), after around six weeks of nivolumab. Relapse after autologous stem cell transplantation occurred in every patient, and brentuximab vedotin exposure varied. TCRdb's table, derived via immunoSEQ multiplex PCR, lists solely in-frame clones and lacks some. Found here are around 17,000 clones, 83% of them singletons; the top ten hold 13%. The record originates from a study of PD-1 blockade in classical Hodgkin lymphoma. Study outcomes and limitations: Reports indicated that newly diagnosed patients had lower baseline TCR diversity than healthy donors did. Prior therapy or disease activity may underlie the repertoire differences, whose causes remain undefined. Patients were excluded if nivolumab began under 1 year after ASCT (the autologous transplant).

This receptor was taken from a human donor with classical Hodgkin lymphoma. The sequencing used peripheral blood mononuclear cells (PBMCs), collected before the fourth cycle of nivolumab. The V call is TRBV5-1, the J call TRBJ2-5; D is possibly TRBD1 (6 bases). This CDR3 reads CASSLVRGSQETQYF. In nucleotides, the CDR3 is TGCGCCAGCAGCCTGGTTAGGGGGTCCCAAGAGACCCAGTACTTC.